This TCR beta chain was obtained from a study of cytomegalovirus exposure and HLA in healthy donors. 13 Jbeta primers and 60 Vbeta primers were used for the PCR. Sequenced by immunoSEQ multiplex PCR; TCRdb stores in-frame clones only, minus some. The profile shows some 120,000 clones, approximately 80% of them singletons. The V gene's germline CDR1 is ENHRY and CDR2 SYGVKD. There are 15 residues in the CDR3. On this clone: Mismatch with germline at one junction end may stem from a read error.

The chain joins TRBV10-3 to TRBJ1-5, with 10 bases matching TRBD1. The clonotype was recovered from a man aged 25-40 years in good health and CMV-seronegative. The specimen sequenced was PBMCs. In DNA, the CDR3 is TGTGCCATCAGCGCCGGGACAGGGGAGAATCAGCCCCAGAATTTT. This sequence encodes CAISAGTGENQPQNF.